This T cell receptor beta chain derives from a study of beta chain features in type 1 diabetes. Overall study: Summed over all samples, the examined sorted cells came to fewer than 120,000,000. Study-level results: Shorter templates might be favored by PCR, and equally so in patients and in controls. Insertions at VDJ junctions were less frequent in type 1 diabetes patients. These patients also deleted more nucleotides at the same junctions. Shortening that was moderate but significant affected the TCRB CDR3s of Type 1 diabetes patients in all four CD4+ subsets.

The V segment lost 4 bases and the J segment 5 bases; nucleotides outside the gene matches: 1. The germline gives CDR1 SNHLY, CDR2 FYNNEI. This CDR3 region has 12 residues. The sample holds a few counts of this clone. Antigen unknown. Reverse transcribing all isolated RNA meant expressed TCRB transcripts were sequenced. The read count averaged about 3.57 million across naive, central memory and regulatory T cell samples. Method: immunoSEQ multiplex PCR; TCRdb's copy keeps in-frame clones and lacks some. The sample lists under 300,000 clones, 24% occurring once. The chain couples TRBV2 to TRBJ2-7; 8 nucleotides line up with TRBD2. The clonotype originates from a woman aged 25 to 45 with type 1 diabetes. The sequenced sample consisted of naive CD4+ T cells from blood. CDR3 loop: CASSAGGDEQYF. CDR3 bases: TGTGCCAGCAGTGCGGGGGGGGACGAGCAGTACTTC. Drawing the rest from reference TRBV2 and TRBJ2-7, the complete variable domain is EPEVTQTPSHQVTQMGQEVILRCVPISNHLYFYWYRQILGQKVEFLVSFYNNEISEKSEIFDDQFSVERPDGSNFTLKIRSTKLEDSAMYFCASSAGGDEQYFGPGTRLTVT.